A single sample gave rise to the 29 T cell receptor beta chains below, sequenced in a study of blood T cells in healthy people across ages. Sample-barcoded 5' priming and a J-beta primer mix drove a second PCR of roughly 6 to 12 cycles. TCRdb analysed the 5' RACE reads with MiXCR anew, one entry per CDR3 protein. The data show approximately 1,100,000 distinct CDR3 sequences, 40% to 55% seen once. The sample consisted of blood. These receptors originate from an older woman in good health.

CDR3 DNA: TGCAGTGCTCTCCCTTTGCTTGGCGGCGAGTACAATGAGCAGTTCTTC. Protein sequence: CSALPLLGGEYNEQFF. The chain joins TRBV20-1 to TRBJ2-1; D not certain. The CDR3 loop spans 16 amino acids. Per germline, CDR1 DFQATT and CDR2 SNEGSKA (reference sequence). Trimming took off 5 bases at V and 4 bases at J, with 21 bases between the two ends.

The rearrangement links TRBV29-1 to TRBJ1-2, with no clear D. This CDR3 region has 15 residues. Trimming removed 6 bases from V and 7 bases from J, with 24 bases in between. Germline CDR1 is SQVTM and CDR2 is ANQGSEA. This CDR3 is CSVHPAPGPSSGYTF. CDR3 bases: TGCAGCGTCCACCCAGCTCCGGGCCCGTCCAGTGGCTACACCTTC. Full variable domain (missing parts from reference TRBV29-1 and TRBJ1-2): SAVISQKPSRDICQRGTSLTIQCQVDSQVTMMFWYRQQPGQSLTLIATANQGSEATYESGFVIDKFPISRPNLTFSTLTVSNMSPEDSSIYLCSVHPAPGPSSGYTFGSGTRLTVV.

The chain uses TRBV11-2 and TRBJ2-7; D gene ambiguous. Germline-derived CDR1 and CDR2 are SGHAT and FQNNGV. Trimming shortened V by 3 bases and J by 1 base, and 13 bases separated the two germline ends. The CDR3 has 15 residues. The DNA of the CDR3 is TGTGCCAGCAGCTTTGCACCTGGCGGATCCTACGAGCAGTACTTC. Amino acid sequence: CASSFAPGGSYEQYF.

This clonotype has more than one count but fewer than ten. This sequence joins TRBV5-5 and TRBJ2-5; D possibly corresponds to TRBD1 (6 bases). V lost 2 bases, J lost 3 bases, and 11 bases lay in between. Germline CDR1 and CDR2: SGHKS and YYEKEE (reference sequence). This CDR3 region has 14 residues. CDR3 protein: CASSFQGIEETQYF. For the CDR3, the DNA is TGTGCCAGCAGCTTTCAGGGGATAGAAGAGACCCAGTACTTC. Complete variable domain (other parts from reference TRBV5-5 and TRBJ2-5): DAGVTQSPTHLIKTRGQQVTLRCSPISGHKSVSWYQQVLGQGPQFIFQYYEKEERGRGNFPDRFSARQFPNYSSELNVNALLLGDSALYLCASSFQGIEETQYFGPGTRLLVL.

This clonotype was found a few times. This sequence joins TRBV20-1 and TRBJ2-5; 9 positions match TRBD2. The V segment lost 3 bases and the J segment 2 bases; nucleotides outside the gene matches: 10. Germline CDR1 is DFQATT and CDR2 is SNEGSKA (reference sequence). This CDR3 comprises 16 residues. As DNA, the CDR3 is TGCAGTGCTAGGGGGCCGGGACTAGCAAATCAAGAGACCCAGTACTTC. Protein: CSARGPGLANQETQYF.

This clonotype showed up just a few times. The chain links TRBV11-2 to TRBJ2-1; possibly TRBD1 for D (6 bases). This CDR3 spans 16 amino acids. The germline V gene encodes CDR1 SGHAT and CDR2 FQNNGV. V dropped 0 bases and J dropped 9 bases, with 18 bases sitting between them. The CDR3 reads CASSLDEGHPTSEQFF. The CDR3 nucleotides are TGTGCCAGCAGCTTAGATGAGGGACACCCTACCAGTGAGCAGTTCTTC.

Comment on this clonotype: Germline and junction disagree at one end, which may indicate a read error. The CDR3 DNA follows: TGTGCCATCAGCGGTAGACAGGGAACAGATACGCAGTATTTT. This encodes CAISGRQGTDTQYF. The rearrangement joins TRBV15 to TRBJ2-3; TRBD1 matches 7 bases. The CDR3 covers 14 residues. Germline V gene lookup returns CDR1 LNHNV and CDR2 YYDKDF (reference sequence).

The chain employs TRBV20-1 and TRBJ2-7; TRBD1 might be the D (6 bases). Germline values: CDR1 DFQATT, CDR2 SNEGSKA (reference sequence). The germline V and J ends were trimmed by 2 bases and 0 bases, with 17 bases remaining between them. The CDR3 contains 16 residues. CDR3 sequence (DNA): TGCAGTGCTAGACCAGAAATCGACAGGAGCTCCTACGAGCAGTACTTC. Amino acid sequence: CSARPEIDRSSYEQYF.

This clonotype was recorded only once. This rearrangement joins TRBV5-6 to TRBJ1-3; maybe TRBD1 (5 bases). With 1 base removed from V and 0 bases from J, the gap between germline ends came to 8 bases. The CDR3 loop spans 15 amino acids. Germline V gene lookup returns CDR1 SGHDT and CDR2 YYEEEE. CDR3 DNA: TGTGCCAGCAGCTTGAGGGGTCCCTCTGGAAACACCATATATTTT. It translates to CASSLRGPSGNTIYF.

The rearrangement links TRBV18 to TRBJ2-5; D gene ambiguous. Germline loops: CDR1 KGHSH, CDR2 LQKENI. Trimming took 5 bases from V and 1 from J, leaving 8 bases between them. The CDR3 runs to 13 residues. The CDR3 spells CASSNGIQETQYF. CDR3 nucleotide sequence: TGTGCCAGCTCAAACGGAATCCAAGAGACCCAGTACTTC.

The sample holds a few counts of this clonotype. The V call is TRBV11-2, the J call TRBJ2-1; 7 bases are a match to TRBD1. This CDR3 spans 13 amino acids. The germline gives CDR1 SGHAT, CDR2 FQNNGV. V lost 4 bases to trimming and J lost 6 bases; unmatched junction nucleotides: 3. CDR3 bases: TGTGCCAGCAGCTCACAGGGGTTCAATGAGCAGTTCTTC. The encoded protein is CASSSQGFNEQFF.

The table lists this clonotype with a few counts. This rearrangement joins TRBV20-1 to TRBJ2-1; D not certain. The germline V and J ends were trimmed by 3 bases and 6 bases, with 15 bases remaining between them. The CDR3 has 14 residues. Germline lookup yields CDR1 DFQATT and CDR2 SNEGSKA (reference sequence). CDR3 in DNA: TGCAGTGCTAGCGCAGCGATGGGCGTCAATGAGCAGTTCTTC. This gives the protein CSASAAMGVNEQFF.

DNA for the CDR3: TGTGCCAGCAGTTTTATCCGGACAGCTAGCTATGGCTACACCTTC. The encoded protein is CASSFIRTASYGYTF. The genes are TRBV6-2 or TRBV6-3 and TRBJ1-2, with D possibly being TRBD1 (6 bases). V lost 4 bases to trimming and J lost 4 bases, with 16 bases between them. The CDR3 is made up of 15 amino acids. Per germline, CDR1 MNHEY and CDR2 SVGEGT.

This clonotype was seen only once. Written as DNA, the CDR3 is TGTGCCAGCAGCCTCACGGGACTAGCGGCCGAGCAGTACTTC. Protein: CASSLTGLAAEQYF. The V gene is TRBV3-1, the J gene TRBJ2-7; TRBD2 matches 11 bases. This CDR3 spans 14 amino acids. Germline V gives CDR1 LGHDT, CDR2 YNNKEL (reference sequence). V lost 4 bases and J lost 6; bases outside the gene matches: 5.

This clonotype was observed a handful of times. The chain has TRBV2 and TRBJ2-3, with 14 nucleotides matching TRBD2. This CDR3 has 19 residues. Germline loops: CDR1 SNHLY, CDR2 FYNNEI. Trimming at V came to 4 bases and at J to 0 bases, leaving 9 bases not matched to a gene. Here the CDR3 reads CASSAGIGLAGGSTDTQYF. The CDR3 DNA sequence: TGTGCCAGCAGTGCCGGAATAGGACTAGCGGGAGGAAGCACAGATACGCAGTATTTT.

The chain joins TRBV5-1 to TRBJ2-5, with D tentatively TRBD1 (5 bases). The CDR3 sequence is 15 residues long. Per the germline V gene, CDR1 is SGHRS and CDR2 is YFSETQ. V was shortened by 0 bases and J by 2 bases, with 11 bases between the two germline ends. DNA of the CDR3: TGCGCCAGCAGCTTGGATTTCAGGGTACAAGAGACCCAGTACTTC. Translated: CASSLDFRVQETQYF.

This clonotype was seen a few times. This chain joins TRBV12-3 or TRBV12-4 and TRBJ2-1; D call uncertain. This CDR3 is built from 14 residues. V was cut by 6 bases and J by 5 bases, with 14 bases left in between. This chain's CDR3 is CASRATGRNNEQFF. The CDR3 DNA is TGTGCCAGCAGGGCTACCGGGCGGAACAATGAGCAGTTCTTC.

V gene TRBV29-1 combines with J gene TRBJ1-5; 8 positions match TRBD1. The CDR3 is made up of 13 amino acids. Germline V gives CDR1 SQVTM, CDR2 ANQGSEA. V lost 4 bases to trimming and J lost 2 bases; unmatched junction nucleotides: 1. In DNA, the CDR3 is TGCAGCGTTGGGGGACAGGGCAATCAGCCCCAGCATTTT. It is translated as CSVGGQGNQPQHF.

In regard to this clonotype: A much larger clone is a single base away; this may be a read error. The chain links TRBV28 to TRBJ2-3; D unresolved. The CDR3 covers 10 residues. V lost 3 bases and J 8 bases, leaving 3 bases between the germline ends. CDR1 MDHEN and CDR2 SYDVKM come from the germline V gene. CDR3 in DNA: TGTGCCAGCAGTTTTGGTACGCAGTATTTT. Its translation is CASSFGTQYF.

The rearrangement joins TRBV6-5 to TRBJ2-7; 7 bases align to TRBD1. The CDR3 covers 14 residues. CDR1 is MNHEY, CDR2 SVGAGI, per germline. V lost 2 bases, J lost 2 bases, and 3 bases stayed unmatched. CDR3 protein: CASSYGTEAYEQYF. The CDR3 coding sequence is TGTGCCAGCAGTTACGGGACAGAAGCCTACGAGCAGTACTTC.

This clonotype was found a few times. The chain joins TRBV20-1 to TRBJ2-7; 8 bases match TRBD1. CDR1 DFQATT and CDR2 SNEGSKA come from the germline V gene (reference sequence). Trimming took 7 bases from V and 5 from J; bases not matched to a gene: 13. CDR3 length: 14 amino acids. The CDR3 region is CSGRLTGAMDEQYF. The DNA of the CDR3 is TGCAGTGGAAGACTGACAGGGGCCATGGACGAGCAGTACTTC.

This sequence joins TRBV3-1 and TRBJ2-7, with D unresolved. The length of the CDR3 is 15 residues. Trimming pared 2 bases from V and 0 bases from J, leaving 11 bases between. Germline V CDR1 and CDR2: LGHDT, YNNKEL (reference sequence). CDR3 nucleotide sequence: TGTGCCAGCAGCCAAACACCTTTGAGCTCCTACGAGCAGTACTTC. Translated, it gives CASSQTPLSSYEQYF.

This clonotype has at least ten counts. This chain connects TRBV7-9 to TRBJ2-5; 12 nucleotides line up with TRBD2. Germline V gene data show CDR1 as SEHNR and CDR2 as FQNEAQ (reference sequence). J was trimmed by 1 base and V by 5 bases; bases with no gene match: 5. The CDR3 is 16 residues long. In nucleotides, the CDR3 is TGTGCCAGCAGCCTACTAGCGGGAGGTTTCCAAGAGACCCAGTACTTC. Protein product: CASSLLAGGFQETQYF.

Concerning this clonotype itself: It may be a read error: a sequence one base away is much more abundant. V usage is TRBV27 and J usage is TRBJ1-2, with a tentative D call TRBD1 (6 bases). The CDR3 loop spans 13 amino acids. Germline lookup yields CDR1 MNHEY and CDR2 SMNVEV (reference sequence). The CDR3 loop is CASSFRQDYGYIF. The DNA of the CDR3 is TGTGCCAGCAGTTTCAGACAGGACTATGGCTACATCTTC.

This clonotype was observed a few times. This rearrangement joins TRBV29-1 to TRBJ2-1; a weak D match, TRBD1 (5 bases). Germline V gene data show CDR1 as SQVTM and CDR2 as ANQGSEA. V was pared by 6 bases and J by 4 bases, with 22 bases between. The CDR3 consists of 16 residues. The chain's CDR3 is CSVGPTAQFQYNEQFF. Written as DNA, the CDR3 is TGCAGCGTAGGTCCGACAGCCCAATTCCAATACAATGAGCAGTTCTTC.

In its sample, this clonotype was seen a few times. The chain links TRBV11-2 to TRBJ2-5; the match to TRBD1 covers 8 bases. This CDR3 has 13 amino acids. Germline CDR1 reads SGHAT; CDR2 reads FQNNGV. Germline trimming cut 4 bases from V and 11 bases from J; bases unmatched to any gene: 9. The CDR3 nucleotides read TGTGCCAGCAGCTGGGGACAGGTCCAGGCACAGTACTTC. Its protein is CASSWGQVQAQYF.

There are many counts of this clonotype. The chain employs TRBV20-1 and TRBJ2-5, with D tentatively TRBD2 (6 bases). The CDR3 has 13 residues. Trimming cost V 2 bases and J 3 bases, with 10 bases left between them. Germline values: CDR1 DFQATT, CDR2 SNEGSKA (reference sequence). The CDR3 bases are TGCAGTGCTAGAAGGTGGGGGGAAGAGACCCAGTACTTC. Amino acids: CSARRWGEETQYF.

The chain has TRBV6-1 and TRBJ1-5; no reliable D call. The CDR3 is made up of 16 amino acids. The germline V and J ends were trimmed by 3 bases and 4 bases, with 16 bases remaining between them. Germline V lookup: CDR1 MNHNS, CDR2 SASEGT. CDR3 sequence: CASSDARTTFNQPQHF. The CDR3 DNA is TGTGCCAGCAGTGACGCGAGGACGACTTTTAATCAGCCCCAGCATTTT.

This chain uses TRBV29-1 with TRBJ2-1; the D gene could be TRBD1 or TRBD2 (5 bases each). CDR3 length: 15 amino acids. The germline V gene has CDR1 SQVTM and CDR2 ANQGSEA. Deletions cut 3 bases from V and 3 bases from J, with 15 bases between. CDR3 protein: CSVDTLGTHYNEQFF. DNA for the CDR3: TGCAGCGTTGATACCTTAGGGACCCACTACAATGAGCAGTTCTTC.